This section outlines one T cell receptor (beta chain) sequence together with its context. The data stem from a study of T cell responses to AZD1222 COVID-19 vaccine. This table comes from immunoSEQ multiplex PCR, and its TCRdb copy is limited to in-frame clones, with some not included. The table has nearly 110,000 clones, roughly 87% seen once; the top ten hold approximately 4.3%. In germline, CDR1 is MNHEY, CDR2 SVGAGI. This CDR3 has 14 residues. V gave up 4 bases and J gave up 4 bases, with 10 bases separating them. This sequence joins TRBV6-5 and TRBJ1-4; possibly TRBD1 for D (5 bases). The sequencing used peripheral blood, collected on day 0 of AZD1222 vaccination. The source is an adult in good health. CDR3 nucleotide sequence: TGTGCCAGCAGTTTATCAGGGTATAATGAAAAACTGTTTTTT. Amino acid sequence: CASSLSGYNEKLFF.